This T cell receptor beta chain was sequenced in a study of OX40 agonist ivuxolimab in advanced cancers. Profiled with immunoSEQ multiplex PCR; TCRdb holds only in-frame clones, not every one. The table lists about 23,000 clones, about nine tenths of them singletons, with 25% to 35% in the top ten. The CDR3 runs to 16 residues. From germline, CDR1 is SGHTS and CDR2 YDEGEE. V trimming: 4 bases; J trimming: 3 bases; junction bases outside the gene matches: 12. General study results and limits: The study observed clonal expansion of CD4+ and CD8+ blood T cells by week 6 at 0.1 to 3.0 mg/kg.

This clone was counted once. Its antigen is currently unknown. This TCR came from an adult with an advanced solid tumor such as melanoma, head and neck, liver or kidney cancer. Specimen: CD4+ or CD8+ T cells sorted from blood, collected in a trial of the OX40 agonist ivuxolimab. The genes are TRBV5-8 and TRBJ2-5, with 7 positions matching TRBD2. CDR3 loop: CASSPGRIAGEETQYF. The CDR3 DNA reads TGTGCCAGCAGCCCGGGCCGGATAGCGGGTGAAGAGACCCAGTACTTC.